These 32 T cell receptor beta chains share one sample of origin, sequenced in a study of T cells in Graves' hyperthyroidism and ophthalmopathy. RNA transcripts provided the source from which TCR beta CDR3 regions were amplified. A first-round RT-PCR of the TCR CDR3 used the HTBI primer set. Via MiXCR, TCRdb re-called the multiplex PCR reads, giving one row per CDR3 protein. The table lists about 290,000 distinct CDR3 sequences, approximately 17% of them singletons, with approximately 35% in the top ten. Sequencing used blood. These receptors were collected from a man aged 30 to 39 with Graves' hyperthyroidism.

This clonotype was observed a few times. The CDR3 DNA sequence: TGCAGTGCTACAACCCCCGGACAGGGGGAAGAGACCCAGTACTTC. Translation gives CSATTPGQGEETQYF. The V call is TRBV20-1, the J call TRBJ2-5, with TRBD1 matching 10 bases. The V gene's germline CDR1 is DFQATT and CDR2 SNEGSKA (reference sequence). J was trimmed by 3 bases and V by 4 bases; bases with no gene match: 8. This CDR3 is 15 amino acids long.

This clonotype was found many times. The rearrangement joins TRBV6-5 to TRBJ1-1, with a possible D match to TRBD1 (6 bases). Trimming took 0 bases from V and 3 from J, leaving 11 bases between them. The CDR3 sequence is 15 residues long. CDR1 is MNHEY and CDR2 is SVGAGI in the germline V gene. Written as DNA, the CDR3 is TGTGCCAGCAGTTACTCGGGGGGCCGGGACACTGAAGCTTTCTTT. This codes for CASSYSGGRDTEAFF.

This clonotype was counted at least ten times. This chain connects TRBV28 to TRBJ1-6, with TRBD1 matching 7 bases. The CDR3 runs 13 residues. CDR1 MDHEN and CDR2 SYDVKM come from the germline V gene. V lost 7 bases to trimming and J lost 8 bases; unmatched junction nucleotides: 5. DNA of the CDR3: TGTGCCAGCATTTTCACAGGGGATTCACCCCTCCACTTT. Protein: CASIFTGDSPLHF.

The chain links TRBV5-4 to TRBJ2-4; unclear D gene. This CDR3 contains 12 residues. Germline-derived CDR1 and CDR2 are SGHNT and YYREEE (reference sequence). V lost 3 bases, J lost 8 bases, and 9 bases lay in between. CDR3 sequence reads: CASSSGEDIQYF. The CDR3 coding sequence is TGTGCCAGCAGCTCCGGAGAGGACATTCAGTACTTC.

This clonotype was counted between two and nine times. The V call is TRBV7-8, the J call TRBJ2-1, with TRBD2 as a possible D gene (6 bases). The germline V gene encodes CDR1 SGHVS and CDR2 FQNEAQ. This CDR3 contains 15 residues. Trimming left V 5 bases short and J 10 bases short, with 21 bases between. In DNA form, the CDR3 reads TGTGCCAGCAGCCCCCTTATATCTAGCGCACGAGAGCAGTTCTTC. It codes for CASSPLISSAREQFF.

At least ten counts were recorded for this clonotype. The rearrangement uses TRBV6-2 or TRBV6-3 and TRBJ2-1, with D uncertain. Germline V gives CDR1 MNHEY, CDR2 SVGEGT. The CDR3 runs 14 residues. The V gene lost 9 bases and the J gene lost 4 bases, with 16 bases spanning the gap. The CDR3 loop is CASHSNPPYNEQFF. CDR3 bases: TGTGCCAGTCATTCAAACCCCCCGTACAATGAGCAGTTCTTC.

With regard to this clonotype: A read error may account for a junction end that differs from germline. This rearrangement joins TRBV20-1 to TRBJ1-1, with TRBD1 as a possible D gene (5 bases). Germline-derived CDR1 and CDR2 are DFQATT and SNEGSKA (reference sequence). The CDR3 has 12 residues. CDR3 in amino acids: CSAPITGTKALF. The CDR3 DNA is TGCAGTGCTCCGATTACCGGGACCAAAGCTCTCTTT.

Here the CDR3 DNA reads TGCAGTGCTAGAGATTGGGGTAGCGGCACCGGGGAGCTGTTTTTT. It encodes CSARDWGSGTGELFF. This sequence joins TRBV20-1 and TRBJ2-2; weak D call: TRBD2 (6 bases). The CDR3 extends over 15 amino acids. Germline CDR1 and CDR2: DFQATT and SNEGSKA (reference sequence). V was clipped by 0 bases and J by 4 bases, with 12 bases between them.

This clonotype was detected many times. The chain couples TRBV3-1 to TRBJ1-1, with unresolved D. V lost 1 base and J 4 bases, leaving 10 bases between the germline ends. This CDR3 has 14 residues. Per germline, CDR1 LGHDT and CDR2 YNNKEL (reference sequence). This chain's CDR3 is CASSQVSASTEAFF. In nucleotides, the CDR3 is TGTGCCAGCAGCCAAGTCTCAGCTAGCACTGAAGCTTTCTTT.

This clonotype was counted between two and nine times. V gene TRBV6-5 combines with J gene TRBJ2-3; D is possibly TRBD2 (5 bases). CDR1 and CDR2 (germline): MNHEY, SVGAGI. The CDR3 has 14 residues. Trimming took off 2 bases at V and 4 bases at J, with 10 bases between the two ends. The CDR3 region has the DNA TGTGCCAGCAGTTACGTCCTAGCCCCAGATACGCAGTATTTT. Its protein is CASSYVLAPDTQYF.

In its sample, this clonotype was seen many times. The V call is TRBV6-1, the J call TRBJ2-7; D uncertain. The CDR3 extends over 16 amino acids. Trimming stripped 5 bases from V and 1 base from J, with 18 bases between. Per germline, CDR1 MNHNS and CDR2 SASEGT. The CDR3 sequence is CASSSHWLTQSYEQYF. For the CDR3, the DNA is TGTGCCAGCAGTTCACACTGGCTCACCCAATCCTACGAGCAGTACTTC.

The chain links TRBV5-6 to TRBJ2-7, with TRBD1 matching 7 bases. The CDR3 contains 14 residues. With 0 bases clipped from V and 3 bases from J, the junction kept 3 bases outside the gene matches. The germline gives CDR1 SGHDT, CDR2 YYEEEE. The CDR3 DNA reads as TGTGCCAGCAGCTTGGGGGACAGAGTCTACGAGCAGTACTTC. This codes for CASSLGDRVYEQYF.

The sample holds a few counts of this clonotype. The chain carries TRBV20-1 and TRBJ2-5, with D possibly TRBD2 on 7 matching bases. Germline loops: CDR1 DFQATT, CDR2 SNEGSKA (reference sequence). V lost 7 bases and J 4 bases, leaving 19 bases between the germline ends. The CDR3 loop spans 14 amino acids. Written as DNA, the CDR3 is TGCAGTGTCCTGGGGGCGGGAGATTCAGAGACCCAGTACTTC. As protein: CSVLGAGDSETQYF.

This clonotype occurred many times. CDR3 region: CASSYSGLAASYNEQFF. CDR3 nucleotide sequence: TGTGCCAGCAGTTACTCGGGGCTAGCGGCCTCCTACAATGAGCAGTTCTTC. V gene TRBV6-2 or TRBV6-3 combines with J gene TRBJ2-1, with 7 bases that match TRBD2. V lost 0 bases to trimming and J lost 0 bases; unmatched junction nucleotides: 5. Germline CDR1 is MNHEY and CDR2 is SVGEGT. This CDR3 spans 17 amino acids.

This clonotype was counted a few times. The CDR3 DNA is TGTGCCAGCAGCCAGGGGGGGGGCGATCACGGGGAGCTGTTTTTT. This codes for CASSQGGGDHGELFF. The chain carries TRBV12-3 or TRBV12-4 and TRBJ2-2; D tentatively fits TRBD1 or TRBD2 (7 bases each). There are 15 residues in the CDR3. Trimming left V 6 bases short and J 7 bases short, with 18 bases between.

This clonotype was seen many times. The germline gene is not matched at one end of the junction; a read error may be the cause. The CDR3 nucleotides read TGTGCCAGCAGCTTAGCGGGAGGGGAGGAGACCCAGTACTTC. This translates into CASSLAGGEETQYF. The chain recombines TRBV5-1 with TRBJ2-5; 11 bases fit TRBD2. The germline V gene has CDR1 SGHRS and CDR2 YFSETQ. The CDR3 has 14 residues.

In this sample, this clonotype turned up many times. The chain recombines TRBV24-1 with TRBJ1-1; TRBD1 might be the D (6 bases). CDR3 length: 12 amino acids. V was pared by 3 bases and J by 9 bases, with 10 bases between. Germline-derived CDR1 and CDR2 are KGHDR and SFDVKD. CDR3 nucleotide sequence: TGTGCCACCAGTGATCAGGGGACTCAAGCTTTCTTT. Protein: CATSDQGTQAFF.

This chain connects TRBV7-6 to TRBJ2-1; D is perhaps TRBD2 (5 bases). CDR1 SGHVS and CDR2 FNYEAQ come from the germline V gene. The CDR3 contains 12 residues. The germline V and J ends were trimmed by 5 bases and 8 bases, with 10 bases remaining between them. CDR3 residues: CASSRGVDEQFF. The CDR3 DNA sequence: TGTGCCAGCAGCCGGGGTGTGGATGAGCAGTTCTTC.

The CDR3 region is CASSFHRVYGYTF. For the CDR3, the DNA is TGTGCCAGCAGTTTCCACCGGGTCTATGGCTACACCTTC. The rearrangement uses TRBV6-1 and TRBJ1-2; D is undetermined. This CDR3 region has 13 residues. Trimming took 5 bases from V and 4 from J, leaving 11 bases between them. Germline loops: CDR1 MNHNS, CDR2 SASEGT.

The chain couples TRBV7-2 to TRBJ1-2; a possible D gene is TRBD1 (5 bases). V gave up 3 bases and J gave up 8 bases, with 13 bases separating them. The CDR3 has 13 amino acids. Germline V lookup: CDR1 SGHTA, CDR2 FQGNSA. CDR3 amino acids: CASSFFGTQGYTF. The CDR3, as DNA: TGTGCCAGCAGCTTCTTCGGGACCCAGGGCTACACCTTC.

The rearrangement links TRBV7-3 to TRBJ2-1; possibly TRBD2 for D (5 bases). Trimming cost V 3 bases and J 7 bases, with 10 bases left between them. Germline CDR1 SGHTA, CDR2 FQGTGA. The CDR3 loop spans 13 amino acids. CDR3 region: CASSFRGVNEQFF. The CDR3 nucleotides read TGTGCCAGCAGCTTTCGGGGTGTAAATGAGCAGTTCTTC.

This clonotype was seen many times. The CDR3 DNA sequence: TGTGCCAGCAGTGAATTCCGCAGTTCACCCCTCCACTTT. This encodes CASSEFRSSPLHF. V and J are TRBV6-1 and TRBJ1-6; no clear D gene. The CDR3 covers 13 residues. Trimming took off 2 bases at V and 9 bases at J, with 8 bases between the two ends. The germline V gene has CDR1 MNHNS and CDR2 SASEGT.

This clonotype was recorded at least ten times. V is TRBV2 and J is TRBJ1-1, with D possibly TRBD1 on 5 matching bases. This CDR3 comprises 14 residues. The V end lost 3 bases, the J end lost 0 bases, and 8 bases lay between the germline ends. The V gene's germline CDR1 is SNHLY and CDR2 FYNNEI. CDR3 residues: CASSDPGMNTEAFF. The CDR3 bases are TGTGCCAGCAGTGATCCAGGGATGAACACTGAAGCTTTCTTT.

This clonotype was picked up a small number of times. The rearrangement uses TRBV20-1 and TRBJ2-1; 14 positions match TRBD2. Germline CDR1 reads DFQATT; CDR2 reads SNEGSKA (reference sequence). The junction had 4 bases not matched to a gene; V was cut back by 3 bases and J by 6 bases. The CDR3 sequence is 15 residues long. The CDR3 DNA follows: TGCAGTGCTAGGCCCGGACTAGCGGGAGGCAATGAGCAGTTCTTC. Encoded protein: CSARPGLAGGNEQFF.

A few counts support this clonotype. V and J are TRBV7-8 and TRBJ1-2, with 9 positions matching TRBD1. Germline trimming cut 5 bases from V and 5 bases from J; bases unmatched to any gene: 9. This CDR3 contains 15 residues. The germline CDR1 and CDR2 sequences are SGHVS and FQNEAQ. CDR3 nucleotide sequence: TGTGCCAGCAGCCAGCCCTCCGGGACAGGGTATGGCTACACCTTC. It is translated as CASSQPSGTGYGYTF.

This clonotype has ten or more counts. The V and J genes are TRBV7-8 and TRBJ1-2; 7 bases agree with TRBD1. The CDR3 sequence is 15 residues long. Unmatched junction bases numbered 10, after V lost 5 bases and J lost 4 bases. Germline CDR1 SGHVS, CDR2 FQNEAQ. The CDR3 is CASSPGTADTYGYTF. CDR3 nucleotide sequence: TGTGCCAGCAGCCCGGGGACAGCCGACACCTATGGCTACACCTTC.

This CDR3 is CSAGQGKTGELFF. The CDR3 DNA sequence: TGCAGTGCTGGACAGGGGAAGACCGGGGAGCTGTTTTTT. The chain couples TRBV20-1 to TRBJ2-2; TRBD1 matches at 9 bases. The ends lost 5 bases at V and 5 bases at J; junction bases unmatched: 3. The CDR3 is 13 residues long. Germline V gene sequence: CDR1 DFQATT, CDR2 SNEGSKA (reference sequence).

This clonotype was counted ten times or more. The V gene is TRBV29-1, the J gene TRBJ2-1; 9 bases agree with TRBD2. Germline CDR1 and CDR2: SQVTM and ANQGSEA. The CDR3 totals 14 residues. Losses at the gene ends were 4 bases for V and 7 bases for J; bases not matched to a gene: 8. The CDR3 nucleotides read TGCAGCGTTGGCGGGGTAGCGGGAGCGAATGAGCAGTTCTTC. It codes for CSVGGVAGANEQFF.

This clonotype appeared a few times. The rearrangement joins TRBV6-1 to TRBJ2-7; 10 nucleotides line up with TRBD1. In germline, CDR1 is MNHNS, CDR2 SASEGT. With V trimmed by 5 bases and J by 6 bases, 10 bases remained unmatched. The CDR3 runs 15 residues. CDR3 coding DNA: TGTGCCAGCAGTCCCCTCCGGGACAGGGGATTCGAGCAGTACTTC. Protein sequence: CASSPLRDRGFEQYF.

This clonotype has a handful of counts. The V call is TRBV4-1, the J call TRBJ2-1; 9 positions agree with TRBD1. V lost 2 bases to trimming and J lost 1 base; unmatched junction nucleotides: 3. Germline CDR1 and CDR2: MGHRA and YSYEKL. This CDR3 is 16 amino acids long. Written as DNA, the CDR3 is TGCGCCAGCAGCCAACGCGGGACAGGGTCCTACAATGAGCAGTTCTTC. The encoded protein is CASSQRGTGSYNEQFF.

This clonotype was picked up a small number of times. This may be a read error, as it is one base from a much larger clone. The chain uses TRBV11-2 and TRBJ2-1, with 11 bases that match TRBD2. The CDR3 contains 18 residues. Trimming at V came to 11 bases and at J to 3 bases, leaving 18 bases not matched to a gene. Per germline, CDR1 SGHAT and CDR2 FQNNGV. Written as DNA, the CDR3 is TGTGCCGGCACCGAGGGTATGACTAGCGGGATCCTCTACAATGAGCAGTTCTTC. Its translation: CAGTEGMTSGILYNEQFF.

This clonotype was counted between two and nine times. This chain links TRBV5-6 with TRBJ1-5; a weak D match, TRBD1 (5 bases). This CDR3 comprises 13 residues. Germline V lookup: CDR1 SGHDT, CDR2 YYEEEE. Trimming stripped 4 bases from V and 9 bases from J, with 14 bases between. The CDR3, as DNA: TGTGCCAGCAGCCGGGGGGACCCACGGCCCCAGCATTTT. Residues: CASSRGDPRPQHF.